What follows describes a single TCR beta chain. Its target is unknown. From germline, CDR1 is KGHSH and CDR2 LQKENI. Losses at the gene ends were 4 bases for V and 1 base for J; bases not matched to a gene: 1. The CDR3 is made up of 14 amino acids. These data are taken from a study of T cells in localized non-small cell lung cancer. Profiled with immunoSEQ multiplex PCR; TCRdb holds only in-frame clones, not every one. The sample holds roughly 30,000 clones, approximately 88% seen once. Study outcomes and limitations: Blood T cell density predicted longer survival; adjacent-lung clonality, shorter. Clonality peaked in uninvolved adjacent lung rather than tumor. Because only a single region of the tumor was sequenced, heterogeneity remains possible. Of the top 100 tumor clones, median around 50 were in adjacent lung, approximately 30 among its top 100.

J is TRBJ2-5 and V is TRBV18; 9 positions match TRBD1. This TCR derives from a female donor aged 60 or older with stage I lung adenocarcinoma. Sequenced material: peripheral blood, taken before any cancer treatment. DNA of the CDR3: TGTGCCAGCTCACTGGGACAGGGCCAAGAGACCCAGTACTTC. It is translated as CASSLGQGQETQYF.